This T cell receptor beta chain emerged from a study of T cell responses to AZD1222 COVID-19 vaccine. Sequencing was performed with immunoSEQ multiplex PCR; in TCRdb, only in-frame clones are kept and a portion is missing. This table holds about 120,000 clones, approximately 88% found once. Points from the study as a whole: Repertoire collection took place solely once the T cell response had peaked.

The CDR3 loop spans 14 amino acids. Germline V gives CDR1 MNHEY, CDR2 SVGAGI. The ends were cut back, 6 bases at V and 6 bases at J, with 17 bases in the middle. For this clone: Its antigen is not known.

The material sequenced was peripheral blood, taken on day 0 of AZD1222 vaccination. The chain couples TRBV6-5 to TRBJ1-2; the D is unclear. The TCR sequence derives from an adult in good health. CDR3 sequence: CASRPVVTDDGYTF. The CDR3 bases are TGTGCCAGCAGGCCGGTGGTTACGGACGATGGCTACACCTTC.